This passage covers 23 T cell receptor beta chains from one sample sequenced in a study of T cells in Graves' hyperthyroidism and ophthalmopathy (dated by TCRdb to 2018 to 2020). The library relied on multiplex PCR. The sequencer was an Illumina HiSeq 2000. The TCR beta CDR3 regions were amplified from RNA transcripts. The TCR CDR3 was subjected to a first round of RT-PCR using the HTBI primer set and the Qiagen OneStep RT-PCR kit. TCRdb took the public reads, trimmed them with fastp at Q25, ran MiXCR for clone calling and kept in-frame beta chains. CDR3 protein duplicates are merged, each entry listing the most common genes and DNA. This sample lists around 690,000 distinct CDR3 sequences; around 20% were detected once. In total, the top ten clones hold under 35% of the sample. Sequencing input: blood. The receptors here all came from a man aged 25 to 40 with Graves' ophthalmopathy.

The genes are TRBV12-3 or TRBV12-4 and TRBJ1-5, with a possible D match to TRBD1 (5 bases). Trimming removed 3 bases from V and 6 bases from J, with 15 bases in between. The CDR3 has 15 residues. The DNA of the CDR3 is TGTGCCAGCAGTTTGGAAGGCAGGGTGAGTCAGCCCCAGCATTTT. It yields the protein CASSLEGRVSQPQHF.

The rearrangement joins TRBV20-1 to TRBJ1-2; D remains ambiguous. The length of the CDR3 is 13 residues. Germline V gene sequence: CDR1 DFQATT, CDR2 SNEGSKA (reference sequence). V lost 2 bases, J lost 2 bases, and 9 bases lay in between. In nucleotides, the CDR3 is TGCAGTGCTAGATATACAGAGAACTATGGCTACACCTTC. Its protein product is CSARYTENYGYTF.

The V call is TRBV3-1, the J call TRBJ2-1; no clear D. Germline V lookup: CDR1 LGHDT, CDR2 YNNKEL (reference sequence). The CDR3 covers 16 residues. The germline V and J ends were trimmed by 0 bases and 2 bases, with 11 bases remaining between them. This chain's CDR3 is CASSQEWQDPYNEQFF. CDR3 bases: TGTGCCAGCAGCCAAGAATGGCAGGACCCCTACAATGAGCAGTTCTTC.

This clonotype was recorded at least ten times. This chain uses TRBV20-1 with TRBJ2-7; no reliable D call. CDR3 length: 13 residues. V lost 6 bases and J 0 bases, leaving 12 bases between the germline ends. In germline, CDR1 is DFQATT, CDR2 SNEGSKA (reference sequence). For the CDR3, the DNA is TGCAGTGCAAGACCGGGCCTCTCCTACGAGCAGTACTTC. It specifies CSARPGLSYEQYF.

This clonotype was seen only a few times. The chain links TRBV7-3 to TRBJ2-5; TRBD1 is a possible D gene (5 bases). The CDR3 is 15 residues long. The V end was cut by 0 bases, the J end by 0 bases, with 8 bases between. Germline lookup yields CDR1 SGHTA and CDR2 FQGTGA. The CDR3 DNA reads as TGTGCCAGCAGCTTAACGTCAGGGAACCAAGAGACCCAGTACTTC. This gives the protein CASSLTSGNQETQYF.

V usage is TRBV5-5 and J usage is TRBJ2-7; the match to TRBD2 covers 14 bases. The CDR3 has 16 amino acids. V was clipped by 5 bases and J by 3 bases; unmatched bases: 7. From germline, CDR1 is SGHKS and CDR2 YYEKEE (reference sequence). The CDR3 sequence is CASRQGLAGVSYEQYF. DNA of the CDR3: TGTGCCAGCAGACAGGGACTAGCGGGAGTAAGCTACGAGCAGTACTTC.

The gene calls are TRBV4-1 and TRBJ2-1; the D gene is possibly TRBD1 (5 bases). The CDR3 runs 14 residues. The V end lost 2 bases, the J end lost 9 bases, and 14 bases lay between the germline ends. Germline CDR1 reads MGHRA; CDR2 reads YSYEKL. CDR3 bases: TGCGCCAGCAGCCAAACCCCAGGGTTTGCTGAGCAGTTCTTC. This encodes CASSQTPGFAEQFF.

This clonotype has ten or more counts. The gene calls are TRBV30 and TRBJ1-1; no clear D. Germline loops: CDR1 GTSNPN, CDR2 SVGIG (reference sequence). V was cut by 1 base and J by 1 base, with 13 bases left in between. There are 15 residues in the CDR3. The CDR3 reads CAWSAPDGRNTEAFF. CDR3 bases: TGTGCCTGGAGTGCGCCGGACGGAAGGAACACTGAAGCTTTCTTT.

The rearrangement uses TRBV9 and TRBJ1-4; D possibly corresponds to TRBD1 (6 bases). This CDR3 is 16 amino acids long. Germline values: CDR1 SGDLS, CDR2 YYNGEE. Trimming cost V 0 bases and J 3 bases, with 12 bases left between them. CDR3 coding DNA: TGTGCCAGCAGCGTAGCGGGGGCCCCCCCTAATGAAAAACTGTTTTTT. Protein: CASSVAGAPPNEKLFF.

This clonotype showed up many times. V gene TRBV2 combines with J gene TRBJ1-5; D is possibly TRBD1 (6 bases). The germline V and J ends were trimmed by 6 bases and 6 bases, with 18 bases remaining between them. The CDR3 is 15 amino acids. Germline V gene data show CDR1 as SNHLY and CDR2 as FYNNEI. CDR3 sequence (DNA): TGTGCCAGCAGCGGGGGACAAAAGGGATCTCAGCCCCAGCATTTT. This gives the protein CASSGGQKGSQPQHF.

The V call is TRBV19, the J call TRBJ2-5; D may correspond to TRBD1 or TRBD2 (5 bases each). CDR1 and CDR2 from the germline V gene are LNHDA and SQIVND (reference sequence). The V end lost 3 bases, the J end lost 2 bases, and 7 bases lay between the germline ends. This CDR3 is 13 amino acids long. As DNA, the CDR3 is TGTGCCAGTAGTATCAGGGAGCAAGAGACCCAGTACTTC. Protein product: CASSIREQETQYF.

This clonotype has a count of ten or more. The chain links TRBV5-1 to TRBJ2-3; TRBD2 matches 8 bases. V was clipped by 5 bases and J by 4 bases; unmatched bases: 9. The CDR3 totals 15 residues. The germline CDR1 and CDR2 sequences are SGHRS and YFSETQ. In DNA, the CDR3 is TGCGCCAGCAGGGGAGAGCGGGAGTGGGCAGATACGCAGTATTTT. Its translation is CASRGEREWADTQYF.

This chain connects TRBV28 to TRBJ2-7, with 8 bases that match TRBD2. The CDR3 has 15 residues. V lost 6 bases, J lost 2 bases, and 9 bases stayed unmatched. Germline CDR1 and CDR2: MDHEN and SYDVKM. This CDR3 is CASRPRTSRAYEQYF. CDR3 DNA: TGTGCCAGCAGGCCAAGGACTAGCAGGGCCTACGAGCAGTACTTC.

This clonotype has ten or more counts. The V call is TRBV7-2, the J call TRBJ2-3, with 13 bases lining up with TRBD2. This CDR3 has 15 amino acids. Looked up from germline, CDR1 is SGHTA and CDR2 is FQGNSA. With 3 bases clipped from V and 5 bases from J, the junction kept 2 bases outside the gene matches. CDR3 loop: CASSLTSGRRDTQYF. The DNA for the CDR3 is TGTGCCAGCAGCTTGACTAGCGGGAGGAGAGATACGCAGTATTTT.

This clonotype has only a few counts. The chain uses TRBV7-2 and TRBJ2-2; tentative D call: TRBD1 (5 bases). CDR3 length: 15 amino acids. Germline CDR1 and CDR2: SGHTA and FQGNSA. Deletions cut 1 base from V and 7 bases from J, with 13 bases between. The CDR3 nucleotides read TGTGCCAGCAGCTTAGTGGCAGGGTGGGGCGGGGAGCTGTTTTTT. This gives the protein CASSLVAGWGGELFF.

Many counts were recorded for this clonotype. The V gene is TRBV7-8, the J gene TRBJ1-1, with 12 positions matching TRBD1. Unmatched junction bases numbered 6, after V lost 0 bases and J lost 1 base. The CDR3 extends over 18 amino acids. Germline assignment: CDR1 SGHVS and CDR2 FQNEAQ. The CDR3 protein is CASSLAGTGGGWNTEAFF. Written as DNA, the CDR3 is TGTGCCAGCAGCTTAGCCGGGACAGGGGGCGGATGGAACACTGAAGCTTTCTTT. The complete variable domain, with remaining parts taken from reference TRBV7-8 and TRBJ1-1, reads GAGVSQSPRYKVAKRGQDVALRCDPISGHVSLFWYQQALGQGPEFLTYFQNEAQLDKSGLPSDRFFAERPEGSVSTLKIQRTQQEDSAVYLCASSLAGTGGGWNTEAFFGQGTRLTVV.

The chain joins TRBV30 to TRBJ2-7, with 10 nucleotides matching TRBD1. The junction had 8 bases not matched to a gene; V was cut back by 1 base and J by 5 bases. The CDR3 totals 15 residues. Germline V gene lookup returns CDR1 GTSNPN and CDR2 SVGIG (reference sequence). The CDR3 protein is CAWSGQGQGRNEQYF. The CDR3, as DNA: TGTGCCTGGAGTGGACAGGGACAGGGGCGAAACGAGCAGTACTTC.

This clonotype came up a few times. For the CDR3, the DNA is TGTGCCAGCAGCGCCGGGGCTAGCGGGGGTCGTGCAGATACGCAGTATTTT. Translation: CASSAGASGGRADTQYF. The chain joins TRBV7-2 to TRBJ2-3, with TRBD2 matching over 10 bases. The J segment lost 4 bases and the V segment lost 5 bases, leaving 12 bases of the junction unmatched. The germline CDR1 and CDR2 sequences are SGHTA and FQGNSA. The CDR3 extends over 17 amino acids.

The genes are TRBV20-1 and TRBJ2-7; tentatively, D is TRBD1 (7 bases). CDR3 length: 15 amino acids. V shed 0 bases and J shed 1 base, with 13 bases lying between them. Germline CDR1 reads DFQATT; CDR2 reads SNEGSKA (reference sequence). Here the CDR3 DNA reads TGCAGTGCTAGAGATCGCGCAGGGGGGTCCTACGAGCAGTACTTC. Protein product: CSARDRAGGSYEQYF.

This clonotype showed up many times. This sequence joins TRBV3-1 and TRBJ2-5, with 10 nucleotides matching TRBD1. Germline trimming cut 4 bases from V and 2 bases from J; bases unmatched to any gene: 4. The CDR3 runs to 15 residues. CDR1 and CDR2 from the germline V gene are LGHDT and YNNKEL (reference sequence). In nucleotides, the CDR3 is TGTGCCAGCAGCCGGGACAGGGGACAACAAGAGACCCAGTACTTC. Protein: CASSRDRGQQETQYF.

V gene TRBV28 combines with J gene TRBJ1-5; TRBD1 might be the D (5 bases). The germline CDR1 and CDR2 sequences are MDHEN and SYDVKM. The CDR3 is 16 residues long. Trimming removed 10 bases at V and 0 bases at J, with 19 bases between. This CDR3 is CATSTGTSYSNQPQHF. The CDR3 DNA is TGTGCCACTAGTACCGGGACCTCTTATAGCAATCAGCCCCAGCATTTT.

This sequence joins TRBV7-2 and TRBJ2-2; 7 positions agree with TRBD1. The CDR3 extends over 15 amino acids. After removal of 5 bases from V and 6 bases from J, the junction contained 9 bases not matched to a gene. CDR1 is SGHTA, CDR2 FQGNSA, per germline. Here the CDR3 reads CASSTRTGHAGELFF. In DNA, the CDR3 is TGTGCCAGCAGCACCCGGACAGGCCACGCCGGGGAGCTGTTTTTT.

This clonotype has a count of ten or more. V is TRBV28 and J is TRBJ2-3; 12 positions match TRBD2. The CDR3 sequence is 15 residues long. Germline CDR1 reads MDHEN; CDR2 reads SYDVKM. V shed 6 bases and J 6 bases; nucleotides not matched to a gene: 7. In DNA, the CDR3 is TGTGCCAGCAGCCCTAGCGGGAGGGCCGGTGATACGCAGTATTTT. Protein sequence: CASSPSGRAGDTQYF.